This is a list of T cell receptor beta chains from one sample in a study of long-term antiretroviral therapy in people with HIV. Sequencing used immunoSEQ multiplex PCR; TCRdb keeps in-frame clones, though not all of them. The table records 30,000 or so clones, roughly 98% of them present only once. The sequences come from unsorted PBMCs, collected 7.6 years after starting antiretroviral therapy. These receptors all come from a man younger than 40 with HIV. CDR3s include the opening cysteine and the closing phenylalanine or tryptophan. A D gene is named only where the DNA matches it firmly. Only some rows state a clone size, as once, few, many or a class for expanded clones.

D gene | clone size | J gene | V gene | CDR3 length | CDR3 protein | CDR3 DNA
- | - | TRBJ2-6 | TRBV4-3 | 16 | CASSQKASSGANVLNF | TGCGCCAGCAGCCAAAAGGCTTCCTCTGGGGCCAACGTCCTGAATTTC
- | - | TRBJ1-2 | TRBV5-5 | 13 | CASNLDGNYGYTF | TGTGCCAGCAACCTAGACGGTAACTATGGCTACACCTTC
- | - | TRBJ2-7 | TRBV5-4 | 9 | CASSPRQYF | TGTGCCAGCAGCCCACGGCAGTACTTC
TRBD1 | - | TRBJ1-5 | TRBV2 | 14 | CASQEQGHIQPQHF | TGTGCCAGCCAGGAACAGGGGCATATACAGCCCCAGCATTTT
TRBD1 | - | TRBJ2-3 | TRBV19 | 15 | CASSRQGASTDTQYF | TGTGCCAGTAGCCGACAGGGGGCTTCCACAGATACGCAGTATTTT
- | - | TRBJ1-1 | TRBV6-4 | 12 | CASSVGDTEAFF | TGTGCCAGCAGTGTAGGAGATACTGAAGCTTTCTTT
TRBD2 | - | TRBJ2-3 | TRBV5-6 | 16 | CASSLGTSGDTDTQYF | TGTGCCAGCAGCTTGGGGACTAGCGGAGACACAGATACGCAGTATTTT
TRBD1 | few | TRBJ2-7 | TRBV18 | 15 | CASSSTGQGRSEQYF | TGTGCCAGCTCCTCAACGGGACAGGGGCGGAGCGAGCAGTACTTC
- | once | TRBJ1-2 | TRBV4-3 | 14 | CASSQALFESGYTF | TGCGCCAGCAGCCAAGCCCTATTCGAAAGTGGCTACACCTTC
TRBD1 | - | TRBJ2-7 | TRBV4-3 | 15 | CASSQDYTGDLEQYF | TGCGCCAGCAGCCAAGATTATACAGGGGATCTCGAGCAGTACTTC
- | - | TRBJ2-5 | TRBV2 | 18 | CASSEGLRLEGFGETQYF | TGTGCCAGCAGTGAGGGCCTGAGACTAGAGGGGTTTGGAGAGACCCAGTACTTC
- | - | TRBJ1-1 | TRBV11-2 | 13 | CASSLDVNTEAFF | TGTGCCAGCAGCTTAGATGTTAACACTGAAGCTTTCTTT
- | - | TRBJ2-3 | TRBV20-1 | 11 | CSASRTDTQYF | TGCAGTGCTAGTAGGACAGATACGCAGTATTTT
TRBD1 | - | TRBJ1-4 | TRBV19 | 14 | CASRPGGYNEKLFF | TGTGCCAGTAGGCCAGGGGGTTATAATGAAAAACTGTTTTTT
- | - | TRBJ2-1 | TRBV2 | 12 | CATGGGRDEQFF | TGTGCCACTGGGGGGGGGCGCGATGAGCAGTTCTTC
- | - | TRBJ1-1 | TRBV29-1 | 13 | CSVEDQVWGEAFF | TGCAGCGTTGAAGATCAGGTTTGGGGAGAAGCTTTCTTT
- | - | TRBJ2-5 | TRBV5-1 | 15 | CASSLADGGSETQYF | TGCGCCAGCAGCTTGGCCGATGGGGGCTCAGAGACCCAGTACTTC
- | - | TRBJ2-2 | TRBV7-3 | 14 | CASSFNRDAGELFF | TGTGCCAGCAGCTTCAACAGGGACGCCGGGGAGCTGTTTTTT
TRBD2 | - | TRBJ2-1 | TRBV7-3 | 15 | CASSLGAGGRNEQFF | TGTGCCAGCAGCTTAGGAGCGGGAGGGAGAAATGAGCAGTTCTTC
TRBD1 | - | TRBJ2-2 | TRBV7-3 | 14 | CASRPTGATGELFF | TGTGCCAGCAGACCTACAGGGGCTACCGGGGAGCTGTTTTTT
TRBD1 | - | TRBJ2-2 | TRBV7-6 | 15 | CASSPPSGQAGELFF | TGTGCCAGCAGCCCTCCATCCGGACAGGCCGGGGAGCTGTTTTTT
- | - | TRBJ2-2 | TRBV6-5 | 13 | CASRLTGPGELFF | TGTGCCAGCAGACTGACAGGTCCCGGGGAGCTGTTTTTT
- | - | TRBJ2-1 | TRBV30 | 12 | CAWSMGPNEQFF | TGTGCCTGGAGTATGGGCCCGAATGAGCAGTTCTTC
- | - | TRBJ2-3 | TRBV11-2 | 14 | CASSLSTYTDTQYF | TGTGCCAGCAGCTTGAGCACTTACACAGATACGCAGTATTTT
- | - | TRBJ2-1 | TRBV5-1 | 13 | CASSLGEMGEQFF | TGCGCCAGCAGCTTGGGAGAGATGGGTGAGCAGTTCTTC
TRBD2 | - | TRBJ2-2 | TRBV6-5 | 16 | CASSSLLAGRPGELFF | TGTGCCAGCAGTTCCTTACTAGCGGGAAGGCCCGGGGAGCTGTTTTTT
TRBD1 | - | TRBJ1-2 | TRBV9 | 13 | CASSPGTDYGYTF | TGTGCCAGCAGCCCTGGGACAGACTATGGCTACACCTTC
TRBD1 | - | TRBJ1-1 | TRBV7-9 | 19 | CAIISTSHSGGEVNTEAFF | TGTGCCATCATTTCAACGTCTCATTCAGGGGGAGAGGTGAACACTGAAGCTTTCTTT
- | - | TRBJ2-1 | TRBV9 | 14 | CASRLLASGDEQFF | TGTGCCAGCAGATTACTAGCATCGGGGGATGAGCAGTTCTTC
- | - | TRBJ2-2 | TRBV11-2 | 16 | CASSTIGQKRTGELFF | TGTGCCAGCAGCACCATAGGGCAGAAGAGAACCGGGGAGCTGTTTTTT
- | - | TRBJ2-3 | TRBV11-2 | 16 | CASSLFGRRGTDTQYF | TGTGCCAGCAGCTTATTCGGTCGACGGGGCACAGATACGCAGTATTTT
TRBD2 | - | TRBJ2-1 | TRBV19 | 16 | CASSIARLAGRNEQFF | TGTGCCAGTAGTATCGCGAGACTAGCGGGACGCAATGAGCAGTTCTTC
- | once | TRBJ2-1 | TRBV27 | 14 | CASSSGESYNEQFF | TGTGCCAGCAGTTCGGGGGAATCCTACAATGAGCAGTTCTTC
- | - | TRBJ2-2 | TRBV25-1 | 13 | CATRRGDTGELFF | TGTGCCACCAGGCGCGGGGACACCGGGGAGCTGTTTTTT
TRBD1 | - | TRBJ1-6 | TRBV6-1 | 13 | CASRDREGRPLHF | TGTGCCAGTAGGGACAGGGAGGGCCGACCCCTCCACTTT
- | - | TRBJ1-4 | TRBV7-6 | 16 | CASSLIGGTTNEKLFF | TGTGCCAGCAGCCTCATCGGGGGGACAACTAATGAAAAACTGTTTTTT
- | - | TRBJ2-3 | TRBV4-3 | 14 | CASSTRDSTDTQYF | TGCGCCAGCAGCACCCGGGACAGCACAGATACGCAGTATTTT
- | - | TRBJ2-3 | TRBV5-6 | 15 | CASSRARGEADTQYF | TGTGCCAGCAGCCGTGCTAGGGGTGAGGCAGATACGCAGTATTTT
TRBD1 | - | TRBJ1-6 | TRBV6-5 | 15 | CASSLGQGFRSPLHF | TGTGCCAGCAGCCTGGGACAGGGGTTTAGATCACCCCTCCACTTT
- | - | TRBJ2-7 | TRBV4-3 | 15 | CASSQGRWGSYEQYF | TGCGCCAGCAGCCAAGGGCGGTGGGGATCCTACGAGCAGTACTTC
- | - | TRBJ1-5 | TRBV28 | 13 | CANQGSGNQPQHF | TGTGCCAATCAGGGGAGTGGCAATCAGCCCCAGCATTTT
- | once | TRBJ2-1 | TRBV7-6 | 13 | CASSLEPWREQFF | TGTGCCAGCAGCTTAGAACCCTGGAGGGAGCAGTTCTTC
- | - | TRBJ2-3 | TRBV4-3 | 15 | CASSPAHGAPNTQYF | TGCGCCAGCAGCCCCGCCCACGGAGCACCAAATACGCAGTATTTT
- | - | TRBJ2-5 | TRBV7-3 | 16 | CASSLIGSEIQETQYF | TGTGCCAGCAGCTTAATCGGGTCGGAAATACAAGAGACCCAGTACTTC
- | - | TRBJ2-7 | TRBV4-3 | 16 | CASSQDRAGQTYEQYF | TGCGCCAGCAGCCAAGATCGGGCAGGACAAACCTACGAGCAGTACTTC
TRBD2 | - | TRBJ2-1 | TRBV5-6 | 16 | CASSYQLAGGPNEQFF | TGTGCCAGCAGCTACCAACTAGCGGGGGGGCCCAATGAGCAGTTCTTC
TRBD2 | - | TRBJ2-7 | TRBV2 | 13 | CASRGLADYEQYF | TGTGCCAGCAGGGGACTAGCGGATTACGAGCAGTACTTC
- | - | TRBJ1-1 | TRBV18 | 17 | CASSPLYNRDQNTEAFF | TGTGCCAGCTCACCACTCTACAACCGGGACCAGAACACTGAAGCTTTCTTT
TRBD1 | - | TRBJ2-3 | TRBV6-4 | 14 | CASSPDRDVDTQYF | TGTGCCAGCAGCCCTGACAGGGATGTAGATACGCAGTATTTT
TRBD1 | once | TRBJ2-1 | TRBV2 | 13 | CANPGGATNEQFF | TGTGCCAACCCAGGGGGCGCAACCAATGAGCAGTTCTTC
- | few | TRBJ2-1 | TRBV27 | 15 | CASSLVDRAYNEQFF | TGTGCCAGCAGTTTAGTGGACAGAGCCTACAATGAGCAGTTCTTC